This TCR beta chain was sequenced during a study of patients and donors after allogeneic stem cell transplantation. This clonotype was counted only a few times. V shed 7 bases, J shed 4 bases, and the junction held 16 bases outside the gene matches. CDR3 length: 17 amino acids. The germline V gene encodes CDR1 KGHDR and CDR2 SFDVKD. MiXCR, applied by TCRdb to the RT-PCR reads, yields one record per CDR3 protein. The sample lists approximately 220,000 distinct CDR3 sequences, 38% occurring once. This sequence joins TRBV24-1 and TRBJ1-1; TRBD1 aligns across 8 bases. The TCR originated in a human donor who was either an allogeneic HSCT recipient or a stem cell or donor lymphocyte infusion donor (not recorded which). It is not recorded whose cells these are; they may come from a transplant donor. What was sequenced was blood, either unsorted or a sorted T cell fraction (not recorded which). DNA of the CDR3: TGTGCCACCAGCCCATCAACCCCTGGACAGGGTGGCACTGAAGCTTTCTTT. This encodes CATSPSTPGQGGTEAFF.